The 24 T cell receptor beta chains in this list originate from one sample, sequenced in a study of technical replicates of blood from a few donors. The repertoire was sequenced with immunoSEQ multiplex PCR; TCRdb's copy has only in-frame clones and lacks some. The sample consists of approximately 70,000 clones, 95% to 97% of them appearing once. Sequencing was performed on T cells isolated from PBMCs. All receptors come from a human donor in good health.

The J gene is TRBJ2-5, the V gene TRBV13; TRBD2 aligns across 7 bases. The length of the CDR3 is 16 residues. Trimming took 0 bases from V and 3 from J; bases not matched to a gene: 7. Germline CDR1 is PRHDT and CDR2 is FYEKMQ (reference sequence). CDR3 loop: CASSLGFWLAEETQYF. CDR3 coding DNA: TGTGCCAGCAGCTTAGGCTTTTGGCTAGCGGAAGAGACCCAGTACTTC.

This rearrangement joins TRBV4-2 to TRBJ1-2; TRBD1 might be the D (5 bases). Germline V gene lookup returns CDR1 LGHNA and CDR2 YNFKEQ. The CDR3 totals 15 residues. Deletions cut 4 bases from V and 1 base from J, with 13 bases between. The CDR3 reads CASSPLGGDNYGYTF. The CDR3 DNA reads as TGTGCCAGCAGCCCTCTTGGGGGGGATAACTATGGCTACACCTTC.

This clone was detected only once. The chain carries TRBV6-5 and TRBJ2-7; 7 bases agree with TRBD1. After removal of 10 bases from V and 0 bases from J, the junction contained 3 bases not matched to a gene. CDR1 is MNHEY, CDR2 SVGAGI, per germline. The CDR3 runs 12 residues. CDR3 residues: CAIGTVSYEQYF. For the CDR3, the DNA is TGTGCCATAGGGACAGTCTCCTACGAGCAGTACTTC.

CDR3: CASSFVGDINWELFF. Here the CDR3 DNA reads TGTGCCAGCAGTTTCGTGGGAGACATTAACTGGGAGCTGTTTTTT. V is TRBV6-6 and J is TRBJ2-2, with D maybe TRBD2 (5 bases). This CDR3 is built from 15 residues. Germline CDR1 and CDR2: MNHNY and SVGAGI (reference sequence). V dropped 4 bases and J dropped 9 bases, with 18 bases sitting between them.

The chain has TRBV5-4 and TRBJ1-2; D is possibly TRBD1 (5 bases). This CDR3 has 13 amino acids. Looked up from germline, CDR1 is SGHNT and CDR2 is YYREEE (reference sequence). Trimming stripped 4 bases from V and 2 bases from J, with 9 bases between. The CDR3 sequence is CASSQTVNYGYTF. In DNA form, the CDR3 reads TGTGCCAGCAGCCAGACAGTAAACTATGGCTACACCTTC.

The chain combines TRBV29-1 with TRBJ1-2; no reliable D call. The CDR3 length is 13 residues. CDR1 SQVTM and CDR2 ANQGSEA come from the germline V gene. Trimming pared 4 bases from V and 8 bases from J, leaving 17 bases between. The DNA of the CDR3 is TGCAGCGTTGTTCTTGTACGGGGTAGAGGCTACACCTTC. Protein product: CSVVLVRGRGYTF. The whole variable domain, filled in from reference TRBV29-1 and TRBJ1-2, reads SAVISQKPSRDICQRGTSLTIQCQVDSQVTMMFWYRQQPGQSLTLIATANQGSEATYESGFVIDKFPISRPNLTFSTLTVSNMSPEDSSIYLCSVVLVRGRGYTFGSGTRLTVV.

The chain has TRBV30 and TRBJ2-3; 10 bases agree with TRBD2. The CDR3 length is 14 residues. The trim removed 2 bases at V and 2 bases at J, leaving 1 base unmatched. From germline, CDR1 is GTSNPN and CDR2 SVGIG (reference sequence). DNA of the CDR3: TGTGCCTGGAGTAGCGGGAGGGCCACAGATACGCAGTATTTT. Protein product: CAWSSGRATDTQYF.

V usage is TRBV9 and J usage is TRBJ2-1, with 7 positions matching TRBD2. The CDR3 sequence is 16 residues long. CDR1 and CDR2 (germline): SGDLS, YYNGEE. V was clipped by 0 bases and J by 0 bases; unmatched bases: 3. The CDR3 reads CASSVASGHSYNEQFF. CDR3 DNA sequence: TGTGCCAGCAGCGTAGCTAGCGGCCACTCCTACAATGAGCAGTTCTTC.

The chain carries TRBV5-1 and TRBJ1-3; D gene uncertain. The CDR3 sequence is 15 residues long. Per the germline V gene, CDR1 is SGHRS and CDR2 is YFSETQ. The ends were cut back, 4 bases at V and 2 bases at J, with 13 bases in the middle. CDR3 coding DNA: TGCGCCAGCAGCGTGGAGCCACTTGCTGGAAACACCATATATTTT. Its translation is CASSVEPLAGNTIYF.

This chain uses TRBV7-3 with TRBJ2-1, with TRBD2 matching over 7 bases. The CDR3 totals 15 residues. The trim removed 4 bases at V and 1 base at J, leaving 4 bases unmatched. CDR1 SGHTA and CDR2 FQGTGA come from the germline V gene. CDR3 nucleotide sequence: TGTGCCAGCAGCTACCCGGGACTATCCTACAATGAGCAGTTCTTC. Translated: CASSYPGLSYNEQFF.

This clone was observed once. The chain links TRBV7-8 to TRBJ1-1; D is unclear. The germline V gene encodes CDR1 SGHVS and CDR2 FQNEAQ. This CDR3 has 14 amino acids. The V end was cut by 6 bases, the J end by 1 base, with 12 bases between. In nucleotides, the CDR3 is TGTGCCAGCAGTCTTGGTGGCTGGAACACTGAAGCTTTCTTT. Protein sequence: CASSLGGWNTEAFF.

This chain links TRBV4-1 with TRBJ1-1; 7 bases match TRBD1. Germline CDR1 MGHRA, CDR2 YSYEKL. This CDR3 has 16 residues. Trimming cost V 9 bases and J 6 bases; bases outside gene matches: 19. Written as DNA, the CDR3 is TGCGCCAGTAGAGAAGGGGGCGCGAGTTCAAACGCTGAAGCTTTCTTT. Amino acid sequence: CASREGGASSNAEAFF.

V is TRBV5-1 and J is TRBJ1-4; 7 bases are shared with TRBD1. J lost 6 bases, V lost 2 bases, and 7 bases had no gene match. The CDR3 totals 15 residues. Germline V gene data show CDR1 as SGHRS and CDR2 as YFSETQ. The CDR3 DNA is TGCGCCAGCAGCTTTAGGACAGGAGGAGATGAAAAACTGTTTTTT. Its protein is CASSFRTGGDEKLFF.

J is TRBJ1-1 and V is TRBV7-2; no clear D. Per germline, CDR1 SGHTA and CDR2 FQGNSA. The V end was cut by 4 bases, the J end by 7 bases, with 7 bases between. The CDR3 extends over 11 amino acids. The CDR3 is CASSSSLEAFF. CDR3 DNA: TGTGCCAGCAGCTCCAGTCTTGAAGCTTTCTTT.

This clone was recorded once. V is TRBV12-5 and J is TRBJ2-5; no firm D call. This CDR3 contains 15 residues. The V gene lost 1 base and the J gene lost 4 bases, with 13 bases spanning the gap. Germline lookup yields CDR1 LGHNT and CDR2 FRNRAP. The CDR3 region has the DNA TGTGCTAGTGGTTTGGGCAGGCCAGGCTCAGAGACCCAGTACTTC. It is translated as CASGLGRPGSETQYF.

The V call is TRBV28, the J call TRBJ1-5; TRBD1 might be the D (5 bases). The CDR3 runs to 15 residues. Between the trimmed V and J ends, which lost 4 bases and 4 bases, there was a span of 14 bases. Germline V lookup: CDR1 MDHEN, CDR2 SYDVKM. CDR3: CASSSLFGGNQPQHF. The CDR3 DNA reads TGTGCCAGCAGTTCCCTTTTCGGGGGTAATCAGCCCCAGCATTTT.

This rearrangement joins TRBV7-8 to TRBJ1-5, with TRBD1 identical over 7 bases. CDR3 size: 15 residues. Germline V lookup: CDR1 SGHVS, CDR2 FQNEAQ. V dropped 5 bases and J dropped 4; count of bases not matched to a gene: 8. CDR3 nucleotide sequence: TGTGCCAGCAGCCCCAGGGACAGTGGGAATCAGCCCCAGCATTTT. Protein sequence: CASSPRDSGNQPQHF.

The V and J genes are TRBV6-6 and TRBJ1-5, with TRBD1 identical over 7 bases. In germline, CDR1 is MNHNY, CDR2 SVGAGI (reference sequence). Germline trimming cut 2 bases from V and 2 bases from J; bases unmatched to any gene: 6. The CDR3 covers 16 residues. Here the CDR3 reads CASSYGGGWGNQPQHF. The CDR3 DNA reads as TGTGCCAGCAGTTACGGAGGGGGCTGGGGCAATCAGCCCCAGCATTTT.

CDR3 protein: CASSLGRSGTDTQYF. The CDR3 nucleotides are TGTGCCAGCAGTTTAGGTCGATCGGGCACAGATACGCAGTATTTT. This chain uses TRBV27 with TRBJ2-3; D is uncertain. The ends were cut back, 2 bases at V and 1 base at J, with 10 bases in the middle. The CDR3 covers 15 residues. Germline CDR1 and CDR2: MNHEY and SMNVEV (reference sequence).

V and J are TRBV19 and TRBJ1-1, with 7 bases aligning to TRBD1. V shed 4 bases, J shed 3 bases, and the junction held 2 bases outside the gene matches. The CDR3 runs 13 residues. Looked up from germline, CDR1 is LNHDA and CDR2 is SQIVND (reference sequence). CDR3 amino acids: CASSTTGDTEAFF. CDR3 nucleotides: TGTGCCAGTAGTACAACAGGGGACACTGAAGCTTTCTTT.

This chain joins TRBV11-2 and TRBJ1-2, with D tentatively TRBD1 (6 bases). There are 13 residues in the CDR3. Germline CDR1 reads SGHAT; CDR2 reads FQNNGV. V lost 5 bases to trimming and J lost 8 bases, with 15 bases between them. The CDR3 protein is CASSLGGGRGYTF. The CDR3 nucleotides are TGTGCCAGCAGCCTAGGGGGGGGTCGAGGCTACACCTTC.

This chain joins TRBV11-2 and TRBJ2-7; TRBD1 is a possible D gene (5 bases). The CDR3 covers 14 residues. Trimming pared 3 bases from V and 6 bases from J, leaving 15 bases between. The germline gives CDR1 SGHAT, CDR2 FQNNGV. The CDR3 protein is CASSFRQGRFEQYF. The CDR3 region has the DNA TGTGCCAGCAGCTTCCGGCAGGGAAGGTTCGAGCAGTACTTC.

The V gene is TRBV14, the J gene TRBJ2-5, with a weak D call TRBD2 (6 bases). V dropped 4 bases and J dropped 2 bases, with 17 bases sitting between them. Looked up from germline, CDR1 is SGHDN and CDR2 is FVKESK. There are 16 residues in the CDR3. This CDR3 reads CASSRYRELYQETQYF. In DNA, the CDR3 is TGTGCCAGCAGCCGTTACCGGGAGCTATATCAAGAGACCCAGTACTTC.

This CDR3 is CASSVRGDRVEQYF. For the CDR3, the DNA is TGTGCCAGCAGCGTTCGCGGGGACAGGGTCGAGCAGTACTTC. The rearrangement joins TRBV9 to TRBJ2-7, with 9 bases aligning to TRBD1. Trimming removed 2 bases from V and 6 bases from J; junction bases left unmatched: 6. Looked up from germline, CDR1 is SGDLS and CDR2 is YYNGEE. This CDR3 is 14 amino acids long.